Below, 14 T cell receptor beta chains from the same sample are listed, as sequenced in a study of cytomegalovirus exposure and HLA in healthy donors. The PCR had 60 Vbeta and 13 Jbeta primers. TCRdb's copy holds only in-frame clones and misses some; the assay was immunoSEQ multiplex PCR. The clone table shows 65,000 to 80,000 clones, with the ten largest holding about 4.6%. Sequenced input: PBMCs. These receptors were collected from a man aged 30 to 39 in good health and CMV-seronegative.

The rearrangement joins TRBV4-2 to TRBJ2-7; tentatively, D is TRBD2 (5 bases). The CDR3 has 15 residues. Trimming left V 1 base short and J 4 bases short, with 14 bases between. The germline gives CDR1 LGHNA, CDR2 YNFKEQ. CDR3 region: CASSQGSGWFYEQYF. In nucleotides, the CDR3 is TGTGCCAGCAGCCAAGGGAGCGGTTGGTTTTACGAGCAGTACTTC.

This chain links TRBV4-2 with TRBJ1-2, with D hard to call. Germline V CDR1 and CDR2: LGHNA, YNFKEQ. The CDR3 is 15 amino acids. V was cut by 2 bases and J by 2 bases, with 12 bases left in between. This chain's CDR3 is CASSQREGVNYGYTF. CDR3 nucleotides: TGTGCCAGCAGCCAAAGAGAAGGAGTAAACTATGGCTACACCTTC.

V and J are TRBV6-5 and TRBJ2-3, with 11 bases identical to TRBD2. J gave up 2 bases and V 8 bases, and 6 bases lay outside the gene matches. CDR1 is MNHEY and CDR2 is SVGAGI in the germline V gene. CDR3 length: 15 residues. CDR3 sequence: CASRRLAGTTDTQYF. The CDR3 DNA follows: TGTGCCAGCCGGCGACTAGCGGGGACCACAGATACGCAGTATTTT.

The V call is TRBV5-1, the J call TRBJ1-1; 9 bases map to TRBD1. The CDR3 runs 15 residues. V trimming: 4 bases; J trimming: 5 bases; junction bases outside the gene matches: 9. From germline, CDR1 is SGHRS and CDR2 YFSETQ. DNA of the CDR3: TGCGCCAGCAGCGAAGCGACAGGGGGAGGGACTGAAGCTTTCTTT. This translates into CASSEATGGGTEAFF.

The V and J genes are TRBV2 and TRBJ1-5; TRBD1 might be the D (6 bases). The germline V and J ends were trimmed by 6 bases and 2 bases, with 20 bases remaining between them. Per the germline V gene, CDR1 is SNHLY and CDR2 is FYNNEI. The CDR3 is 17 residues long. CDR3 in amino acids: CASRGTRGGAGNQPQHF. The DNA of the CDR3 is TGTGCCAGCAGGGGAACAAGGGGGGGCGCAGGCAATCAGCCCCAGCATTTT.

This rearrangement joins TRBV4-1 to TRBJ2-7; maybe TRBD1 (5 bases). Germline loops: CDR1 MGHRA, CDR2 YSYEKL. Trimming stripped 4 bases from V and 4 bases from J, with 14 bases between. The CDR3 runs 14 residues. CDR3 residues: CASSPGFTGYEQYF. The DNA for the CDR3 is TGCGCCAGCAGCCCTGGTTTCACAGGTTACGAGCAGTACTTC.

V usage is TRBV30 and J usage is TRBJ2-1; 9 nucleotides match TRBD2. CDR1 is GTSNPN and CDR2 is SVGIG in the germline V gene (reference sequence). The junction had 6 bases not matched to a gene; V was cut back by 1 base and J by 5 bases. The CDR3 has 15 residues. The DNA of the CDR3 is TGTGCCTGGAGTGGCCGGACTAGCGTCGACAATGAGCAGTTCTTC. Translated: CAWSGRTSVDNEQFF.

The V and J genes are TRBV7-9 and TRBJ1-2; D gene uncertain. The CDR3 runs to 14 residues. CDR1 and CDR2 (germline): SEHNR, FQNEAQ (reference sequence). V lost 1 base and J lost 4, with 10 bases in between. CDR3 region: CASSLGGEGYGYTF. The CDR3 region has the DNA TGTGCCAGCAGCTTAGGTGGGGAGGGCTATGGCTACACCTTC.

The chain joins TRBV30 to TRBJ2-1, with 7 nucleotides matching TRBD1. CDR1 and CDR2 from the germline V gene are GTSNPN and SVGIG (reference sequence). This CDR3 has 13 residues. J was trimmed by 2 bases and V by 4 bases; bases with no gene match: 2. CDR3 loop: CAWTRGTYNEQFF. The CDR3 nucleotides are TGTGCCTGGACCAGGGGGACCTACAATGAGCAGTTCTTC.

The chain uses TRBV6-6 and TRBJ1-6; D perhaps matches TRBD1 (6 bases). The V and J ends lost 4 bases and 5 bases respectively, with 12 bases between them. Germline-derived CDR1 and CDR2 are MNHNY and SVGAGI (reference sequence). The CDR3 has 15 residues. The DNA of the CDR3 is TGTGCCAGCAGTTCGTCGACAGGAGATAATTCACCCCTCCACTTT. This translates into CASSSSTGDNSPLHF.

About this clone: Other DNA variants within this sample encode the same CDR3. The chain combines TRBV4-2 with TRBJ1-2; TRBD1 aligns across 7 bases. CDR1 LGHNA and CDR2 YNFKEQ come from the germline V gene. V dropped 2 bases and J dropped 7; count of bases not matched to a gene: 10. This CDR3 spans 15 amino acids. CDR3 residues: CASSQTDSDRVGYTF. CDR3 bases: TGTGCCAGCAGCCAAACAGACTCAGACAGGGTTGGCTACACCTTC.

The CDR3 spells CASSIEAGPSYEQYF. CDR3 sequence (DNA): TGTGCCAGTAGTATAGAGGCAGGGCCCTCCTACGAGCAGTACTTC. The chain has TRBV19 and TRBJ2-7, with D possibly being TRBD1 (5 bases). V dropped 0 bases and J dropped 0 bases, with 9 bases sitting between them. This CDR3 contains 15 residues. Germline CDR1 and CDR2: LNHDA and SQIVND (reference sequence).

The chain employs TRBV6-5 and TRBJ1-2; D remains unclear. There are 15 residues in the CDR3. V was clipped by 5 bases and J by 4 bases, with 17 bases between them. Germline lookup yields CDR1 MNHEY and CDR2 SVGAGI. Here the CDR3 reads CASSRSLGGPYGYTF. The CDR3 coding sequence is TGTGCCAGCAGTAGATCCCTCGGAGGCCCCTATGGCTACACCTTC.

Here the CDR3 DNA reads TGTGCCAGCTCACCACCGCGCAGGGACTACGAGCAGTACTTC. This gives the protein CASSPPRRDYEQYF. The rearrangement joins TRBV18 to TRBJ2-5, with D possibly matching TRBD1 (5 bases). The J call may be mistaken, given a closer DNA end match to TRBJ2-7. CDR1 is KGHSH, CDR2 LQKENI, per germline. The CDR3 length is 14 residues.